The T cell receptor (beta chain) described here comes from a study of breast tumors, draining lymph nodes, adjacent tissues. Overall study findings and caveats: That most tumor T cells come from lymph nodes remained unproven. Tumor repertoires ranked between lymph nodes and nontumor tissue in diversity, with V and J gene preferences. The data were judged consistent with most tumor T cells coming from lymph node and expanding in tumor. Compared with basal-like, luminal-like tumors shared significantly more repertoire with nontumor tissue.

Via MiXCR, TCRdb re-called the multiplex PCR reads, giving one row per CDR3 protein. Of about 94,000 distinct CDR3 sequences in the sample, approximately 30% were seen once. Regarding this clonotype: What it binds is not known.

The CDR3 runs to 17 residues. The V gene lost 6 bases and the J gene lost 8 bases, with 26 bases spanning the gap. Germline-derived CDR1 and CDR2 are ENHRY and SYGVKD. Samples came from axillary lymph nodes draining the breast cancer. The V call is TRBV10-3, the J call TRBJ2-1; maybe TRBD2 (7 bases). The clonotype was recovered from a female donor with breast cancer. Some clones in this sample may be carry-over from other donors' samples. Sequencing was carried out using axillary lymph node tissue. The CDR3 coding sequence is TGTGCCATCAGCTACGGGAAGGAGGGGGGGGCGGGCCATGAGCAGTTCTTC. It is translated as CAISYGKEGGAGHEQFF.